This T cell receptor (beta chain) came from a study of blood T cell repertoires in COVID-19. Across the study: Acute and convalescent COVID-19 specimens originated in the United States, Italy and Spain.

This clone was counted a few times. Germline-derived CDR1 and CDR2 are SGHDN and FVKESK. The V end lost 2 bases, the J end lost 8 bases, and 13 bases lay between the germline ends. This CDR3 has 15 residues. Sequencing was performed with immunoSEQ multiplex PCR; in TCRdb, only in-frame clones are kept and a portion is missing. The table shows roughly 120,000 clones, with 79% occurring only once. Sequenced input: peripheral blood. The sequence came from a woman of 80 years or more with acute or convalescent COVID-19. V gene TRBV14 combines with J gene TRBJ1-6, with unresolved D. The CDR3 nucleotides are TGTGCCAGCAGCCAAAGCCACGGGTTCGATTCACCCCTCCACTTT. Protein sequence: CASSQSHGFDSPLHF.